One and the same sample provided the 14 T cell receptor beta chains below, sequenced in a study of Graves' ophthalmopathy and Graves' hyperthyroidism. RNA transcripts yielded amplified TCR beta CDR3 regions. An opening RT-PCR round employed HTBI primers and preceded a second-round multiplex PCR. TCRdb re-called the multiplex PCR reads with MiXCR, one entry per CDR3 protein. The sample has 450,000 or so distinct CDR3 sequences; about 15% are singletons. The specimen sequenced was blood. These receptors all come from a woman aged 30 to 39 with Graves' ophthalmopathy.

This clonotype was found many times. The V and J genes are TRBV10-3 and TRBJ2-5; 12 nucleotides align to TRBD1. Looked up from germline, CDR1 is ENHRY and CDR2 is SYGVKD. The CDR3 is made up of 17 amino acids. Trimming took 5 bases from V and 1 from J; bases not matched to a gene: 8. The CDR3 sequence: CAISPASGQGAQETQYF. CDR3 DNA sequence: TGTGCCATCAGTCCTGCCTCGGGACAGGGGGCCCAAGAGACCCAGTACTTC.

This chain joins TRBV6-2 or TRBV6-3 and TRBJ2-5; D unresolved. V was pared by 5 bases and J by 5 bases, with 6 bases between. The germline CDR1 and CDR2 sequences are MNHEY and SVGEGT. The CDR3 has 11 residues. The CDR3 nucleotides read TGTGCCAGCAGTGGGTACGAGACCCAGTACTTC. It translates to CASSGYETQYF.

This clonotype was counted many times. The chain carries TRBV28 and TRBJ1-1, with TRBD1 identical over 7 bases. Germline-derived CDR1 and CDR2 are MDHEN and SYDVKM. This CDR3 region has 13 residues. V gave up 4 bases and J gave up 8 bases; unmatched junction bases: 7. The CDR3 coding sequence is TGTGCCAGCAGTTCAAGTGGAGGGGGCGAAGCTTTCTTT. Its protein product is CASSSSGGGEAFF.

This CDR3 is CAWGRQGRYEQYF. CDR3 in DNA: TGTGCCTGGGGAAGACAGGGCCGCTACGAGCAGTACTTC. The chain carries TRBV30 and TRBJ2-7; 7 bases are shared with TRBD1. The ends lost 5 bases at V and 3 bases at J; junction bases unmatched: 7. Germline V gene sequence: CDR1 GTSNPN, CDR2 SVGIG (reference sequence). The CDR3 has 13 amino acids.

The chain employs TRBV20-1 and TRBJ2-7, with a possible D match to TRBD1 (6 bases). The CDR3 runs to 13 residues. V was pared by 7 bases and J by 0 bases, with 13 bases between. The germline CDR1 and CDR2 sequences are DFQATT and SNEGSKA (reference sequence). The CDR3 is CSVRDTNSYEQYF. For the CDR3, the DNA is TGCAGTGTTAGGGACACTAACTCCTACGAGCAGTACTTC.

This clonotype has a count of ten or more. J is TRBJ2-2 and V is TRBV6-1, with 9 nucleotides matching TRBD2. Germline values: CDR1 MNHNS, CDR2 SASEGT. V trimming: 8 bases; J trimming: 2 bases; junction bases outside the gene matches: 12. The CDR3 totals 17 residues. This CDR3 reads CASGRSRLADNTGELFF. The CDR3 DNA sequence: TGTGCCAGCGGGCGGTCTCGACTAGCGGATAACACCGGGGAGCTGTTTTTT.

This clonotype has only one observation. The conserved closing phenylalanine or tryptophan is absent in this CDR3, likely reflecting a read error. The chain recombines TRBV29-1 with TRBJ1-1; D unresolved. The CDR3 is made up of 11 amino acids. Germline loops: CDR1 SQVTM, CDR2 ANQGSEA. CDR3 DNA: TGCTGCGTTGAGAGAAACACTGAAGCTTTCGTT. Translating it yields CCVERNTEAFV.

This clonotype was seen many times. The CDR3 loop is CASSIPGLGAKNIQYF. DNA of the CDR3: TGTGCCAGTAGTATCCCAGGGTTAGGGGCCAAAAACATTCAGTACTTC. V is TRBV19 and J is TRBJ2-4, with a weak D call TRBD1 (5 bases). V lost 3 bases, J lost 1 base, and 13 bases lay in between. Germline assignment: CDR1 LNHDA and CDR2 SQIVND (reference sequence). This CDR3 has 16 amino acids. Looking up the rest from reference TRBV19 and TRBJ2-4 gives the full variable domain: DGGITQSPKYLFRKEGQNVTLSCEQNLNHDAMYWYRQDPGQGLRLIYYSQIVNDFQKGDIAEGYSVSREKKESFPLTVTSAQKNPTAFYLCASSIPGLGAKNIQYFGAGTRLSVL.

CDR3 residues: CASSRGQAEISSGNTIYF. Written as DNA, the CDR3 is TGTGCCAGCAGCCGAGGACAGGCCGAAATCTCCTCTGGAAACACCATATATTTT. The chain uses TRBV7-6 and TRBJ1-3, with 7 nucleotides matching TRBD1. Germline loops: CDR1 SGHVS, CDR2 FNYEAQ. The V gene end was trimmed by 5 bases and the J gene end by 0 bases; junction bases not matched to a gene: 13. The CDR3 runs to 18 residues.

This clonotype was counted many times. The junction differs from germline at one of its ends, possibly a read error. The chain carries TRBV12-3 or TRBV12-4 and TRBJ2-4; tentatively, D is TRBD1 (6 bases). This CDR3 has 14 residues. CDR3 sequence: CASNPGTSQNIKYF. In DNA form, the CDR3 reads TGTGCCAGCAACCCTGGGACATCTCAAAACATTAAGTACTTC.

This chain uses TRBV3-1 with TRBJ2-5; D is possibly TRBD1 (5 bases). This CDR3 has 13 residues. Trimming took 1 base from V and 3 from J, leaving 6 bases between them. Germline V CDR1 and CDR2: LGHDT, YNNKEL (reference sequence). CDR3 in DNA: TGTGCCAGCAGCCAAGGCAGGGAAGAGACCCAGTACTTC. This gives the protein CASSQGREETQYF.

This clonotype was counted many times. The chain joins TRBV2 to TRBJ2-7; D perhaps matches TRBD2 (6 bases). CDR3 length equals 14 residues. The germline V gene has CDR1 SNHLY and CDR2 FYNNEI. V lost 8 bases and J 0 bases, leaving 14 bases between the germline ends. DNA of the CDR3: TGTGCCAGCGCGCGGGGCCCAAGCTCCTACGAGCAGTACTTC. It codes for CASARGPSSYEQYF. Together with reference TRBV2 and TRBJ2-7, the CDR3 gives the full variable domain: EPEVTQTPSHQVTQMGQEVILRCVPISNHLYFYWYRQILGQKVEFLVSFYNNEISEKSEIFDDQFSVERPDGSNFTLKIRSTKLEDSAMYFCASARGPSSYEQYFGPGTRLTVT.

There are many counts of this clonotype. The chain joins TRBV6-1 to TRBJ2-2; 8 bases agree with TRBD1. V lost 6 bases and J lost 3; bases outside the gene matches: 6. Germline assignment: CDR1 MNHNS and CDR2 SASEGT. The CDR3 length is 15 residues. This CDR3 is CASRNGQGYTGELFF. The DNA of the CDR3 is TGTGCCAGCAGGAACGGACAGGGATACACCGGGGAGCTGTTTTTT.

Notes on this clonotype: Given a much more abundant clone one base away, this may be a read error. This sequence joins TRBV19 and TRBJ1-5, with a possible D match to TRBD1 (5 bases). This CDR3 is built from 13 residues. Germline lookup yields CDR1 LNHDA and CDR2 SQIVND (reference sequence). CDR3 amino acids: CASRITGHQPQHF. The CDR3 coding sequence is TGTGCCAGTCGTATCACAGGTCATCAGCCCCAGCATTTT.